The 23 T cell receptor beta chains below come from one sample, sequenced in a study of molecular identifiers for immune sequencing clone quantification. TCRdb re-called the PCR reads with MiXCR, one entry per CDR3 protein. The table shows about half a million distinct CDR3 sequences, with less than 30% occurring only once. Sequenced sample: naive CD8+ T cells from blood, with Jurkat cell RNA spiked in. Subset reported: FACS-sorted CD8+CD4-CCR7+CD45RA+ naive T cells. The receptors originated from a human donor in good health. Some libraries in this study had Jurkat cell RNA spiked in.

The rearrangement uses TRBV12-3 or TRBV12-4 and TRBJ2-2, with D possibly matching TRBD1 (6 bases). The V end was cut by 5 bases, the J end by 3 bases, with 10 bases between. CDR3 length: 14 residues. CDR3 DNA: TGTGCCAGCAGTCCCGGGACATACACCGGGGAGCTGTTTTTT. Residues: CASSPGTYTGELFF.

The chain carries TRBV12-3 or TRBV12-4 and TRBJ2-1; no firm D call. This CDR3 comprises 13 residues. Trimming stripped 6 bases from V and 3 bases from J, with 9 bases between. CDR3 DNA: TGTGCCAGCAGAAAAGACCTCTACAATGAGCAGTTCTTC. This encodes CASRKDLYNEQFF.

This clonotype was seen a handful of times. CDR3 sequence (DNA): TGTGCCAGCAGCTCGCGGGACAGGGGGCTTAATCAGCCCCAGCATTTT. Translation gives CASSSRDRGLNQPQHF. The chain carries TRBV5-6 and TRBJ1-5; 12 bases map to TRBD1. J lost 4 bases, V lost 3 bases, and 5 bases had no gene match. There are 16 residues in the CDR3. The germline V gene has CDR1 SGHDT and CDR2 YYEEEE.

Ten or more counts support this clonotype. This chain joins TRBV7-2 and TRBJ1-1; a weak D match, TRBD1 (6 bases). CDR1 and CDR2 from the germline V gene are SGHTA and FQGNSA. Trimming removed 5 bases at V and 11 bases at J, with 15 bases between. CDR3 length: 12 residues. CDR3 region: CASSQFPGEAFF. The CDR3 DNA reads TGTGCCAGCAGCCAGTTCCCAGGGGAGGCTTTCTTT.

This clonotype was counted many times. The rearrangement joins TRBV7-2 to TRBJ2-1; D gene ambiguous. Trimming left V 3 bases short and J 6 bases short, with 12 bases between. This CDR3 region has 14 residues. Germline-derived CDR1 and CDR2 are SGHTA and FQGNSA. The CDR3 is CASSLVGNPNEQFF. In DNA form, the CDR3 reads TGTGCCAGCAGCTTGGTTGGTAACCCCAATGAGCAGTTCTTC.

This clonotype was seen at least ten times. The chain employs TRBV20-1 and TRBJ2-5; D possibly uses TRBD1 or TRBD2 (5 bases each). Germline V gene lookup returns CDR1 DFQATT and CDR2 SNEGSKA (reference sequence). Trimming left V 5 bases short and J 0 bases short, with 13 bases between. The CDR3 runs 14 residues. The chain's CDR3 is CSARDRRYQETQYF. CDR3 sequence (DNA): TGCAGTGCTCGGGACCGACGGTACCAAGAGACCCAGTACTTC.

There are a few counts of this clonotype. V usage is TRBV4-3 and J usage is TRBJ2-2; 8 bases are shared with TRBD1. This CDR3 has 16 amino acids. V shed 0 bases, J shed 1 base, and the junction held 1 base outside the gene matches. Germline V gene data show CDR1 as LGHNA and CDR2 as YSLEER. The CDR3 loop reads CASSQDGQGNTGELFF. CDR3 coding DNA: TGCGCCAGCAGCCAAGACGGACAGGGGAACACCGGGGAGCTGTTTTTT.

This clonotype was detected ten times or more. The genes are TRBV12-3 or TRBV12-4 and TRBJ1-5; no definite D call. Trimming stripped 0 bases from V and 1 base from J, with 16 bases between. The CDR3 sequence is 18 residues long. The CDR3 bases are TGTGCCAGCAGTTTAGCGGCATTGGTAGGGTCCAGCAATCAGCCCCAGCATTTT. Its protein is CASSLAALVGSSNQPQHF.

This clonotype came up many times. The chain recombines TRBV7-9 with TRBJ2-7; maybe TRBD1 (5 bases). Germline V gene data show CDR1 as SEHNR and CDR2 as FQNEAQ (reference sequence). V dropped 7 bases and J dropped 4 bases, with 11 bases sitting between them. The CDR3 spans 12 residues. Written as DNA, the CDR3 is TGTGCCAGCACCATAGGGGATTACGAGCAGTACTTC. Translation gives CASTIGDYEQYF. Based on the CDR3 plus reference TRBV7-9 and TRBJ2-7, the full variable domain is DTGVSQNPRHKITKRGQNVTFRCDPISEHNRLYWYRQTLGQGPEFLTYFQNEAQLEKSRLLSDRFSAERPKGSFSTLEIQRTEQGDSAMYLCASTIGDYEQYFGPGTRLTVT.

V usage is TRBV6-5 and J usage is TRBJ2-7; no clear D. Germline loops: CDR1 MNHEY, CDR2 SVGAGI. CDR3 length: 14 residues. Trimming removed 6 bases at V and 0 bases at J, with 12 bases between. The CDR3 sequence is CASRPFPSSYEQYF. CDR3 in DNA: TGTGCCAGCAGGCCCTTTCCTAGCTCCTACGAGCAGTACTTC.

The chain links TRBV27 to TRBJ2-6; TRBD2 matches at 11 bases. Trimming removed 5 bases from V and 0 bases from J; junction bases left unmatched: 6. The germline gives CDR1 MNHEY, CDR2 SMNVEV (reference sequence). The CDR3 is 18 residues long. This CDR3 reads CASSQRLAGYSGANVLTF. DNA of the CDR3: TGTGCCAGCAGTCAGCGACTAGCGGGGTACTCTGGGGCCAACGTCCTGACTTTC.

This chain joins TRBV4-1 and TRBJ1-2, with TRBD1 matching over 7 bases. Trimming at V came to 6 bases and at J to 4 bases, leaving 11 bases not matched to a gene. The germline V gene has CDR1 MGHRA and CDR2 YSYEKL. This CDR3 has 15 amino acids. As DNA, the CDR3 is TGCGCCAGCAGACCCGGCCGGGCAGGGGGCTATGGCTACACCTTC. Its translation is CASRPGRAGGYGYTF.

This clonotype has at least ten counts. This sequence joins TRBV12-3 or TRBV12-4 and TRBJ2-1; 10 positions match TRBD2. This CDR3 has 16 residues. Trimming removed 6 bases from V and 8 bases from J; junction bases left unmatched: 13. The CDR3 sequence: CASRQPSGGPLDEQFF. The CDR3 nucleotides are TGTGCCAGCAGACAACCTAGCGGGGGACCCTTGGATGAGCAGTTCTTC.

In its sample, this clonotype was seen a few times. The genes are TRBV28 and TRBJ2-7; the D gene is possibly TRBD1 (5 bases). CDR1 is MDHEN, CDR2 SYDVKM, per germline. The CDR3 runs to 13 residues. Trimming took 6 bases from V and 6 from J, leaving 15 bases between them. This chain's CDR3 is CASRGRMGFEQYF. CDR3 bases: TGTGCCAGCAGGGGGCGAATGGGGTTCGAGCAGTACTTC.

This clonotype was found a few times. This sequence joins TRBV28 and TRBJ2-1; maybe TRBD2 (5 bases). V lost 4 bases and J 3 bases, leaving 7 bases between the germline ends. The length of the CDR3 is 13 residues. CDR1 and CDR2 (germline): MDHEN, SYDVKM. The CDR3 sequence is CASSSGIYNEQFF. In nucleotides, the CDR3 is TGTGCCAGCAGTTCCGGGATCTACAATGAGCAGTTCTTC.

The chain has TRBV12-3 or TRBV12-4 and TRBJ1-5; possible D gene TRBD1, 6 bases. Trimming stripped 6 bases from V and 4 bases from J, with 13 bases between. The CDR3 runs 14 residues. In DNA form, the CDR3 reads TGTGCCAGCAGACAGGGTGGAGTGAATCAGCCCCAGCATTTT. Protein product: CASRQGGVNQPQHF.

This clonotype appeared a single time. The junction does not match germline at one end; this may be a read error. The J gene is TRBJ1-3, the V gene TRBV9; D gene unclear. The germline V gene encodes CDR1 SGDLS and CDR2 YYNGEE. The CDR3 contains 16 residues. As DNA, the CDR3 is TGTGCCAGCAGCGTCGGCCGGACGGACTCTGGAACCACCATATATTTT. Translation: CASSVGRTDSGTTIYF.

A remark on this clonotype: This clone may be a read error of a much larger clone one base away. The J gene is TRBJ2-5, the V gene TRBV7-6; 7 nucleotides match TRBD1. The J segment lost 1 base and the V segment lost 5 bases, leaving 7 bases of the junction unmatched. The germline V gene encodes CDR1 SGHVS and CDR2 FNYEAQ. The CDR3 runs 15 residues. The CDR3 coding sequence is TGTGCCAGCAGCCACTCTGACAGGGCCCAAGAGACCCAGTACTTC. It encodes CASSHSDRAQETQYF. The full variable domain, its missing parts supplied by reference TRBV7-6 and TRBJ2-5, is GAGVSQSPRYKVTKRGQDVALRCDPISGHVSLYWYRQALGQGPEFLTYFNYEAQQDKSGLPNDRFSAERPEGSISTLTIQRTEQRDSAMYRCASSHSDRAQETQYFGPGTRLLVL.

The chain combines TRBV30 with TRBJ2-1, with no clear D. The CDR3 runs 13 residues. V dropped 0 bases and J dropped 6 bases, with 9 bases sitting between them. Germline assignment: CDR1 GTSNPN and CDR2 SVGIG (reference sequence). This CDR3 is CAWSVFAFNEQFF. Written as DNA, the CDR3 is TGTGCCTGGAGTGTATTTGCATTCAATGAGCAGTTCTTC.

This clonotype turned up a few times. The rearrangement joins TRBV11-2 to TRBJ2-1, with D tentatively TRBD1 (5 bases). Germline V CDR1 and CDR2: SGHAT, FQNNGV. This CDR3 has 17 amino acids. Trimming took 1 base from V and 2 from J, leaving 15 bases between them. The CDR3 region is CASSLATEMVTYNEQFF. CDR3 DNA sequence: TGTGCCAGCAGCTTAGCGACAGAAATGGTGACCTACAATGAGCAGTTCTTC.

Comments on this clonotype: A read error is possible here, since a much larger clone lies one base away. V gene TRBV6-2 or TRBV6-3 combines with J gene TRBJ1-5; TRBD1 is a possible D gene (5 bases). The CDR3 consists of 15 residues. Germline-derived CDR1 and CDR2 are MNHEY and SVGEGT. The CDR3 DNA reads as TGTGCCAGCAGTTGGACACAATATAGCAATCAGCCCCAGCCTTTT. Protein: CASSWTQYSNQPQPF.

This clonotype was observed a few times. V is TRBV5-1 and J is TRBJ2-3, with 12 bases aligning to TRBD2. Germline V gene sequence: CDR1 SGHRS, CDR2 YFSETQ. The CDR3 totals 20 residues. Unmatched junction bases numbered 16, after V lost 3 bases and J lost 2 bases. For the CDR3, the DNA is TGCGCCAGCAGCTGGGGGGTACTAGCGGGGGGCCCTGATGACACAGATACGCAGTATTTT. Translated: CASSWGVLAGGPDDTDTQYF.

Comments on this clonotype: The CDR3 does not end in the conserved phenylalanine or tryptophan, so this is likely a read error. The chain couples TRBV6-1 to TRBJ1-1; D gene ambiguous. Deletions cut 7 bases from V and 0 bases from J, with 12 bases between. The CDR3 is made up of 14 amino acids. Germline lookup yields CDR1 MNHNS and CDR2 SASEGT. The chain's CDR3 is CASNPAKMNTEAFL. CDR3 coding DNA: TGTGCCAGCAATCCAGCAAAAATGAACACTGAAGCTTTCCTT.